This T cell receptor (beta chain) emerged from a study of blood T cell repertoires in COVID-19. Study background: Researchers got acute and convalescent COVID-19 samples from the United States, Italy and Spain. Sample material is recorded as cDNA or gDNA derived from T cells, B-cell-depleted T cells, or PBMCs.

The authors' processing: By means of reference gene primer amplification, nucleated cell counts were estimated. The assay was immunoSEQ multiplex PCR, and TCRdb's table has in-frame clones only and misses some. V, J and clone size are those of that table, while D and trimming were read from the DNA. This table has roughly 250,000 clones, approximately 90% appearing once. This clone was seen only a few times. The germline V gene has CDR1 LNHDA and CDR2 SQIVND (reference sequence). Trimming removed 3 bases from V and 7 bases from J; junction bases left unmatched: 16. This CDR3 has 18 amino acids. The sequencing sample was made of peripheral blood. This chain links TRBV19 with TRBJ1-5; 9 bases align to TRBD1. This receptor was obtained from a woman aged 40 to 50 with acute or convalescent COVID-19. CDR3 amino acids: CASSISLVKQGAGQPQHF. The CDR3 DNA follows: TGTGCCAGTAGTATCTCACTTGTAAAACAGGGGGCCGGGCAGCCCCAGCATTTT.